This paragraph covers one TCR beta chain sequence. This sample was included in a study of blood T cell repertoires in COVID-19. Study-level information: The United States, Italy and Spain were the sources of the acute and convalescent COVID-19 samples.

Original data processing: Cell counts per sample came from amplifying reference gene primers. The repertoire was sequenced with immunoSEQ multiplex PCR; TCRdb's copy has only in-frame clones and lacks some. V, J and clone size are those of that table, while D and trimming were read from the DNA. Here the sample spans about 270,000 clones, around 85% being singletons. Germline V gives CDR1 MDHEN, CDR2 SYDVKM. With V trimmed by 3 bases and J by 0 bases, 23 bases remained unmatched. There are 22 residues in the CDR3. The TCR comes from a woman in her seventies with acute or convalescent COVID-19. The sample taken for sequencing was peripheral blood. The chain employs TRBV28 and TRBJ1-5, with 7 bases fitting TRBD1. CDR3 DNA: TGTGCCAGCAGTTTCGAAGGGAGACCGGGACAGAAAAGATTGGCTAGCAATCAGCCCCAGCATTTT. Translated, it gives CASSFEGRPGQKRLASNQPQHF.